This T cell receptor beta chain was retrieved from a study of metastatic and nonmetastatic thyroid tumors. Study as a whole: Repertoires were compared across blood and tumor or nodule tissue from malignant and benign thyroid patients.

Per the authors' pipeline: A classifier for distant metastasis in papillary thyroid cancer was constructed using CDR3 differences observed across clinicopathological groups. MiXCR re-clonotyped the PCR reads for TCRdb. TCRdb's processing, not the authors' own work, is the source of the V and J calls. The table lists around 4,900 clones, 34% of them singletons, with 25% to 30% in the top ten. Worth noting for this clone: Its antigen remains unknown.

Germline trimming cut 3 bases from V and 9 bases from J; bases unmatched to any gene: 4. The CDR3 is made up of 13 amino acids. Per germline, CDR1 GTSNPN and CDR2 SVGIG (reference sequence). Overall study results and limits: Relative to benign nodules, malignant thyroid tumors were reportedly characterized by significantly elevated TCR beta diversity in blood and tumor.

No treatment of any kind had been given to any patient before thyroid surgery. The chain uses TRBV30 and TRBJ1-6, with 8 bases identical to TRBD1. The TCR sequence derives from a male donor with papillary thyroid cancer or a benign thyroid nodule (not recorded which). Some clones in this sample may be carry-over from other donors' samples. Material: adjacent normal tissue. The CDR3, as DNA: TGTGCCTGGAGCGCTGGGACAGGTTCACCCCTCCACTTT. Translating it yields CAWSAGTGSPLHF.